This T cell receptor beta chain was sequenced during a study of cytotoxic CD8 clonotypes in ibrutinib-treated CLL. A note on this clone: A read error may produce the germline difference seen at one junction end.

The CDR3 consists of 13 residues. CDR1 and CDR2 (germline): MNHNS, SASEGT. Measured with immunoSEQ multiplex PCR; TCRdb has only the in-frame clones, and not every one. This sample has some 47,000 clones, with roughly 57% found just once. This specimen consisted of PBMCs, obtained after 24 months of ibrutinib treatment. The TCR comes from a human donor with chronic lymphocytic leukemia. The V call is TRBV6-1, the J call TRBJ2-3; 9 bases agree with TRBD1. The CDR3 region has the DNA TGTGCCAGCAGTGACAACAGGGGGCTAGGAATGGGTTTT. This encodes CASSDNRGLGMGF.